This TCR beta chain was identified during a study of T cell changes during pregnancy in multiple sclerosis. Assay used: immunoSEQ multiplex PCR; TCRdb lists only in-frame clones, some missing. The table shows approximately 29,000 clones, with roughly 89% occurring only once. Germline V lookup: CDR1 SEHNR, CDR2 FQNEAQ (reference sequence). The CDR3 has 17 amino acids. Losses at the gene ends were 6 bases for V and 1 base for J; bases not matched to a gene: 10. The V gene is TRBV7-9, the J gene TRBJ2-4; 9 bases line up with TRBD1. This material consisted of CD4+ T cells from peripheral blood mononuclear cells, taken in the second trimester of pregnancy. The sequence came from a female donor with multiple sclerosis, enrolled in a pregnancy study. In DNA form, the CDR3 reads TGTGCCAGCAGACCCGGGGACAGGGACGGGGCCAAAAACATTCAGTACTTC. Translation gives CASRPGDRDGAKNIQYF.